This T cell receptor (beta chain) stems from a study of blood T cell repertoires in COVID-19. Per the original methods: Scientists estimated how many nucleated cells there were by amplifying reference gene primers. Profiling relied on immunoSEQ multiplex PCR, and the TCRdb table lists in-frame clones only, not all of them. The D gene and trimming were derived from the DNA, and the V and J assignments and clone size from that table. This sample carries over 100,000 clones, 84% of them seen once, and the ten largest clones take 4.5%. Germline assignment: CDR1 MDHEN and CDR2 SYDVKM. The CDR3 loop spans 14 amino acids. The V and J ends lost 6 bases and 4 bases, in that order; junction bases with no gene match: 7.

Sequenced material: peripheral blood. This sequence originates from a human donor in a cohort sampled during active COVID-19. The V call is TRBV28, the J call TRBJ1-2; 8 bases are shared with TRBD1. This CDR3 is CASRPRDRSYGYTF. The DNA for the CDR3 is TGTGCCAGCAGACCCCGGGACAGGAGCTATGGCTACACCTTC.